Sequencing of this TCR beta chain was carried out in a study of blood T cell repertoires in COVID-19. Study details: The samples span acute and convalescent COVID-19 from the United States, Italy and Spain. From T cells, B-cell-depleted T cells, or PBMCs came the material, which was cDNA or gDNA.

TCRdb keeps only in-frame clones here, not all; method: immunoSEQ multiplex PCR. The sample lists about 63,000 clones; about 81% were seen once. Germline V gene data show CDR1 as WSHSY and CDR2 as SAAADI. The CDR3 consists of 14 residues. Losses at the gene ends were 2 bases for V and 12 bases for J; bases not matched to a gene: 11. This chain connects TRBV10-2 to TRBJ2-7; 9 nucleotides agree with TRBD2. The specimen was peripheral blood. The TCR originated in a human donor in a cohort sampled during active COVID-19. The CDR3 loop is CASSENELAGASYF. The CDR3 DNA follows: TGCGCCAGCAGTGAGAATGAATTAGCGGGAGCGTCGTACTTC.